This T cell receptor (beta chain) appears in the sequencing data of a study of prognosis after radiotherapy for stage I lung cancer. This clonotype has at least ten counts. At each of two time points, about 6 milliliters of venous blood were taken. TCR beta CDR3 was amplified from genomic DNA by two-round multiplex PCR. Individual primers that were specific to each TRBV and TRBJ gene served in first-round PCR. In TCRdb, the multiplex PCR reads were re-called with MiXCR into one record per CDR3 protein. This table holds approximately 28,000 distinct CDR3 sequences, roughly two fifths found once. Germline V lookup: CDR1 KGHSH, CDR2 LQKENI. The CDR3 runs to 15 residues. Trimming at V came to 3 bases and at J to 4 bases, leaving 4 bases not matched to a gene.

The chain joins TRBV18 to TRBJ2-1; 9 positions match TRBD1. The receptor's source is a donor at least 50 years old with non-small cell lung cancer. The source was PBMCs, collected before or after stereotactic body radiation therapy (not recorded which). CDR3 region: CASSPGTGRYNEQFF. In nucleotides, the CDR3 is TGTGCCAGCTCACCTGGGACAGGGAGGTACAATGAGCAGTTCTTC. The whole variable domain, filled in from reference TRBV18 and TRBJ2-1, reads NAGVMQNPRHLVRRRGQEARLRCSPMKGHSHVYWYRQLPEEGLKFMVYLQKENIIDESGMPKERFSAEFPKEGPSILRIQQVVRGDSAAYFCASSPGTGRYNEQFFGPGTRLTVL.